One and the same sample provided the 5 T cell receptor beta chains below, sequenced in a study of response to subunit inactivated influenza vaccine (dated by TCRdb to the late 2010s). The receptor library was made with RT-PCR. Sequenced using an Illumina HiSeq 2500. The public reads were quality trimmed at Q25 with fastp and then assembled into clones with MiXCR by TCRdb, keeping productive beta chains. Every distinct CDR3 protein forms one entry, paired with its most common genes and DNA. The sample table lists more than 700,000 distinct CDR3 sequences, 20% to 25% of them with a count of one. Roughly a tenth of the sample goes to the ten largest clones. The source material was PBMCs from blood, sampled 5 to 6 days after vaccination. The receptors derive from a man aged 50-59 years who received an inactivated influenza vaccine. Donor details come from another sample of the same person, matched by shared clones.

This clonotype was seen a handful of times. The chain recombines TRBV6-5 with TRBJ2-2; 9 nucleotides line up with TRBD2. The V and J ends lost 1 base and 5 bases, in that order; junction bases with no gene match: 2. The CDR3 spans 15 residues. Germline values: CDR1 MNHEY, CDR2 SVGAGI. The CDR3 sequence: CASSYLAGVTGELFF. CDR3 bases: TGTGCCAGCAGTTACTTAGCGGGAGTAACCGGGGAGCTGTTTTTT.

J is TRBJ2-7 and V is TRBV6-5; 9 bases map to TRBD1. With V trimmed by 4 bases and J by 6 bases, 7 bases remained unmatched. Per the germline V gene, CDR1 is MNHEY and CDR2 is SVGAGI. CDR3 length: 14 residues. The CDR3 sequence: CASSSGQGRFEQYF. DNA for the CDR3: TGTGCCAGCAGTTCGGGACAGGGAAGGTTCGAGCAGTACTTC.

This clonotype has ten or more counts. The genes are TRBV20-1 and TRBJ2-5, with unresolved D. CDR1 and CDR2 from the germline V gene are DFQATT and SNEGSKA (reference sequence). Trimming shortened V by 1 base and J by 2 bases, and 8 bases separated the two germline ends. The CDR3 loop spans 13 amino acids. The CDR3 nucleotides read TGCAGTGCTAGAGTGGTGGGTCAAGAGACCCAGTACTTC. Protein sequence: CSARVVGQETQYF.

The DNA of the CDR3 is TGCAGCGTTGAAGATACGGGCAGGGGGCGGGAAAAACTGTTTTTT. This gives the protein CSVEDTGRGREKLFF. V gene TRBV29-1 combines with J gene TRBJ1-4, with 8 bases fitting TRBD1. V was pared by 0 bases and J by 8 bases, with 8 bases of the junction left unmatched. The CDR3 totals 15 residues. CDR1 is SQVTM, CDR2 ANQGSEA, per germline.

This clonotype was recorded a few times. This rearrangement joins TRBV7-2 to TRBJ1-6; weak D call: TRBD1 (6 bases). The CDR3 sequence is 15 residues long. The V end lost 1 base, the J end lost 6 bases, and 10 bases lay between the germline ends. Germline V lookup: CDR1 SGHTA, CDR2 FQGNSA. CDR3 sequence reads: CASSLDDRTNSPLHF. CDR3 nucleotide sequence: TGTGCCAGCAGCTTAGATGACAGGACTAATTCACCCCTCCACTTT.